One sample yielded the 27 T cell receptor beta chains listed below, sequenced in a study of cytomegalovirus exposure and HLA in healthy donors. PCR primers comprised 60 Vbeta and 13 Jbeta primers. Assay: immunoSEQ multiplex PCR; the TCRdb copy retains only in-frame clones and omits some. The sample has tens of thousands of clones, roughly 80% seen once; the top ten hold 1% to 1.5%. The sequencing input was PBMCs. All receptors derive from a girl between 2 and 10 years old in good health and CMV-seropositive.

The rearrangement links TRBV30 to TRBJ2-7, with 7 positions matching TRBD2. The V segment lost 4 bases and the J segment 3 bases; nucleotides outside the gene matches: 6. Germline V gene lookup returns CDR1 GTSNPN and CDR2 SVGIG (reference sequence). This CDR3 spans 13 amino acids. CDR3 DNA sequence: TGTGCCTGGAACCAGGCTAGCGGCTACGAGCAGTACTTC. It is translated as CAWNQASGYEQYF. The whole variable domain, filled in from reference TRBV30 and TRBJ2-7, reads SQTIHQWPATLVQPVGSPLSLECTVEGTSNPNLYWYRQAAGRGLQLLFYSVGIGQISSEVPQNLSASRPQDRQFILSSKKLLLSDSGFYLCAWNQASGYEQYFGPGTRLTVT.

The genes are TRBV5-6 and TRBJ1-2; the D is unclear. The CDR3 sequence is 14 residues long. Germline V lookup: CDR1 SGHDT, CDR2 YYEEEE. The V end was cut by 3 bases, the J end by 4 bases, with 13 bases between. The CDR3 DNA reads TGTGCCAGCAGCTCGGGTCCTCAAGGCTATGGCTACACCTTC. Its translation: CASSSGPQGYGYTF.

The gene calls are TRBV29-1 and TRBJ1-1, with D maybe TRBD1 (5 bases). The ends were cut back, 7 bases at V and 4 bases at J, with 7 bases in the middle. Germline V lookup: CDR1 SQVTM, CDR2 ANQGSEA. The CDR3 extends over 10 amino acids. Written as DNA, the CDR3 is TGCAGCGGGGGCCCCACTGAAGCTTTCTTT. Protein product: CSGGPTEAFF.

This clone turned up a few times. The chain uses TRBV4-1 and TRBJ2-5; D is unclear. The CDR3 has 15 residues. With 5 bases removed from V and 3 bases from J, the gap between germline ends came to 16 bases. CDR1 and CDR2 (germline): MGHRA, YSYEKL. The CDR3 DNA is TGCGCCAGCAGCAGCATACCGTTCACCGAAGAGACCCAGTACTTC. This sequence encodes CASSSIPFTEETQYF.

This clone was found a few times. V is TRBV10-3 and J is TRBJ1-3; D gene unclear. The V end was cut by 0 bases, the J end by 7 bases, with 10 bases between. The CDR3 covers 14 residues. Germline V CDR1 and CDR2: ENHRY, SYGVKD. The CDR3 loop is CAISESEGKNTIYF. CDR3 sequence (DNA): TGTGCCATCAGTGAGTCGGAGGGCAAGAACACCATATATTTT.

As concerns this clone: The sample has other DNA sequences that encode this CDR3 too. J is TRBJ1-1 and V is TRBV7-3, with TRBD1 matching over 7 bases. J lost 1 base, V lost 5 bases, and 4 bases had no gene match. CDR1 is SGHTA and CDR2 is FQGTGA in the germline V gene. This CDR3 has 14 amino acids. This CDR3 reads CASSAGTANTEAFF. The CDR3 coding sequence is TGTGCCAGCAGCGCCGGGACAGCGAACACTGAAGCTTTCTTT.

The genes are TRBV5-1 and TRBJ2-7; D uncertain. The V gene lost 3 bases and the J gene lost 2 bases, with 9 bases spanning the gap. Germline loops: CDR1 SGHRS, CDR2 YFSETQ. The CDR3 is 13 amino acids. The CDR3 protein is CASSSAAAYEQYF. The CDR3 DNA reads as TGCGCCAGCAGCTCCGCCGCGGCCTACGAGCAGTACTTC.

The rearrangement links TRBV28 to TRBJ1-1; D perhaps matches TRBD1 (5 bases). Per the germline V gene, CDR1 is MDHEN and CDR2 is SYDVKM. This CDR3 has 15 amino acids. V was trimmed by 5 bases and J by 3 bases, leaving 16 bases between them. Here the CDR3 DNA reads TGTGCCAGCAGTCCGAGGGACTGGGAGTACACTGAAGCTTTCTTT. Translation: CASSPRDWEYTEAFF. Together with reference TRBV28 and TRBJ1-1, the CDR3 gives the full variable domain: DVKVTQSSRYLVKRTGEKVFLECVQDMDHENMFWYRQDPGLGLRLIYFSYDVKMKEKGDIPEGYSVSREKKERFSLILESASTNQTSMYLCASSPRDWEYTEAFFGQGTRLTVV.

The rearrangement links TRBV6-1 to TRBJ2-7; D perhaps matches TRBD1 (5 bases). From germline, CDR1 is MNHNS and CDR2 SASEGT. Trimming took 2 bases from V and 1 from J, leaving 12 bases between them. This CDR3 region has 15 residues. The chain's CDR3 is CASSESGAESYEQYF. CDR3 DNA: TGTGCCAGCAGTGAATCTGGGGCCGAGTCCTACGAGCAGTACTTC.

The rearrangement joins TRBV29-1 to TRBJ2-7; 10 bases are a match to TRBD2. CDR3 length: 14 residues. J was trimmed by 0 bases and V by 5 bases; bases with no gene match: 4. Germline V gene data show CDR1 as SQVTM and CDR2 as ANQGSEA. The CDR3 sequence: CSVSPSGSSYEQYF. CDR3 nucleotides: TGCAGCGTTTCTCCTAGCGGGAGCTCCTACGAGCAGTACTTC.

This chain links TRBV28 with TRBJ1-2; D unresolved. The germline gives CDR1 MDHEN, CDR2 SYDVKM. V lost 3 bases and J lost 6, with 8 bases in between. The CDR3 contains 12 residues. The CDR3 is CASSFVSNGYTF. The CDR3 coding sequence is TGTGCCAGCAGTTTCGTTAGTAATGGCTACACCTTC.

The rearrangement links TRBV6-5 to TRBJ1-1, with unresolved D. The V end was cut by 6 bases, the J end by 1 base, with 6 bases between. Germline assignment: CDR1 MNHEY and CDR2 SVGAGI. The CDR3 runs to 12 residues. DNA of the CDR3: TGTGCCAGCAGCCCGGGGAACACTGAAGCTTTCTTT. Its protein is CASSPGNTEAFF.

This chain links TRBV4-3 with TRBJ1-1, with 7 bases fitting TRBD1. V was clipped by 1 base and J by 4 bases; unmatched bases: 12. The CDR3 extends over 17 amino acids. The germline V gene has CDR1 LGHNA and CDR2 YSLEER. The CDR3, as DNA: TGCGCCAGCAGCCAAGGGGAGACAGGGTATTTGTTCACTGAAGCTTTCTTT. It is translated as CASSQGETGYLFTEAFF.

This chain's CDR3 is CSVARGYEQYF. CDR3 coding DNA: TGCAGCGTTGCAAGGGGATACGAGCAGTACTTC. This chain uses TRBV29-1 with TRBJ2-7; maybe TRBD1 (5 bases). The germline V gene encodes CDR1 SQVTM and CDR2 ANQGSEA. The CDR3 has 11 amino acids. The V end was cut by 4 bases, the J end by 4 bases, with 8 bases between.

The chain recombines TRBV18 with TRBJ1-4; 11 bases line up with TRBD1. The CDR3 totals 17 residues. CDR1 and CDR2 (germline): KGHSH, LQKENI. V gave up 3 bases and J gave up 7 bases; unmatched junction bases: 10. CDR3: CASSPPGQGAWGEKLFF. DNA for the CDR3: TGTGCCAGCTCACCCCCCGGACAGGGGGCGTGGGGTGAAAAACTGTTTTTT.

The chain's CDR3 is CASSQDRSSGRGEQFF. The CDR3 DNA is TGCGCCAGCAGCCAAGATAGGTCTAGCGGGAGGGGTGAGCAGTTCTTC. J is TRBJ2-1 and V is TRBV4-3, with 12 bases fitting TRBD2. Germline V gives CDR1 LGHNA, CDR2 YSLEER. CDR3 length equals 16 residues. V shed 0 bases and J 9 bases; nucleotides not matched to a gene: 6.

The sample holds one count of this clone. The chain employs TRBV9 and TRBJ2-2, with 13 bases lining up with TRBD2. The CDR3 length is 16 residues. Germline V lookup: CDR1 SGDLS, CDR2 YYNGEE. With V trimmed by 5 bases and J by 9 bases, 10 bases remained unmatched. For the CDR3, the DNA is TGTGCCAGCAGTTCAACCGGGACTAGCGGGAACAGGGAGCTGTTTTTT. It yields the protein CASSSTGTSGNRELFF.

This clone was seen only once. This chain joins TRBV29-1 and TRBJ2-3; 11 bases fit TRBD2. This CDR3 contains 13 residues. CDR1 is SQVTM, CDR2 ANQGSEA, per germline. CDR3 sequence (DNA): TGCGGGGGACTAGCGGACAGCACAGATACGCAGTATTTT. It specifies CGGLADSTDTQYF.

The chain has TRBV29-1 and TRBJ1-2; D possibly corresponds to TRBD1 (5 bases). Between the trimmed V and J ends, which lost 4 bases and 7 bases, there was a span of 10 bases. Germline V gene sequence: CDR1 SQVTM, CDR2 ANQGSEA. This CDR3 comprises 11 residues. The chain's CDR3 is CSVGGVRGYTF. The CDR3 DNA is TGCAGCGTTGGGGGCGTTCGTGGCTACACCTTC.

This clone was seen only once. The gene calls are TRBV15 and TRBJ2-7, with D hard to call. The CDR3 loop spans 15 amino acids. V lost 3 bases to trimming and J lost 0 bases, with 12 bases between them. The V gene's germline CDR1 is LNHNV and CDR2 YYDKDF (reference sequence). Here the CDR3 DNA reads TGTGCCACCAGCAGCCCTGAGAGGAGCTCCTACGAGCAGTACTTC. Residues: CATSSPERSSYEQYF.

The chain links TRBV6-5 to TRBJ2-7, with TRBD2 matching 9 bases. After removal of 6 bases from V and 6 bases from J, the junction contained 9 bases not matched to a gene. CDR3 length equals 14 residues. The germline V gene has CDR1 MNHEY and CDR2 SVGAGI. CDR3 nucleotide sequence: TGTGCCAGCAGATCGGGACTAGCAGGTACCGAGCAGTACTTC. It codes for CASRSGLAGTEQYF.

The V and J genes are TRBV9 and TRBJ2-2; 7 nucleotides agree with TRBD1. The germline V gene encodes CDR1 SGDLS and CDR2 YYNGEE. Trimming cost V 3 bases and J 2 bases; bases outside gene matches: 4. This CDR3 is built from 15 residues. The DNA for the CDR3 is TGTGCCAGCAGCGGTGGGACAGCCAACACCGGGGAGCTGTTTTTT. Translated, it gives CASSGGTANTGELFF.

The chain joins TRBV5-1 to TRBJ1-2, with D perhaps matching TRBD1 (5 bases). Germline V gene data show CDR1 as SGHRS and CDR2 as YFSETQ. This CDR3 has 13 amino acids. Trimming pared 3 bases from V and 6 bases from J, leaving 12 bases between. The chain's CDR3 is CASSWGGADGYTF. CDR3 DNA: TGCGCCAGCAGCTGGGGAGGGGCCGATGGCTACACCTTC.

This sequence joins TRBV29-1 and TRBJ1-5; D ambiguous. V was pared by 4 bases and J by 1 base, with 8 bases between. From germline, CDR1 is SQVTM and CDR2 ANQGSEA. This CDR3 comprises 13 residues. Here the CDR3 reads CSVVTHSNQPQHF. The CDR3 DNA is TGCAGCGTTGTGACTCACAGCAATCAGCCCCAGCATTTT.

The chain couples TRBV7-9 to TRBJ2-1; 9 nucleotides line up with TRBD1. V lost 5 bases and J lost 3; bases outside the gene matches: 5. The CDR3 runs 15 residues. Germline V gene lookup returns CDR1 SEHNR and CDR2 FQNEAQ (reference sequence). The CDR3 DNA is TGTGCCAGCAGCCAGTGGACAGGGGACTACAATGAGCAGTTCTTC. Amino acid sequence: CASSQWTGDYNEQFF.

V and J are TRBV7-9 and TRBJ2-7; possibly TRBD1 for D (6 bases). Germline CDR1 is SEHNR and CDR2 is FQNEAQ (reference sequence). With 6 bases removed from V and 1 base from J, the gap between germline ends came to 10 bases. The CDR3 runs to 13 residues. CDR3 bases: TGTGCCAGCAGTCCCGGACAGTCCTACGAGCAGTACTTC. It translates to CASSPGQSYEQYF.

This clone was found a few times. The chain joins TRBV29-1 to TRBJ1-1, with a weak D call TRBD1 (5 bases). This CDR3 is built from 16 residues. In germline, CDR1 is SQVTM, CDR2 ANQGSEA. V lost 1 base, J lost 4 bases, and 19 bases lay in between. The CDR3 nucleotides are TGCAGCGTTGAAGGAGGCAGGGAGGTTGTCGGCACTGAAGCTTTCTTT. As protein: CSVEGGREVVGTEAFF. Drawing the rest from reference TRBV29-1 and TRBJ1-1, the complete variable domain is SAVISQKPSRDICQRGTSLTIQCQVDSQVTMMFWYRQQPGQSLTLIATANQGSEATYESGFVIDKFPISRPNLTFSTLTVSNMSPEDSSIYLCSVEGGREVVGTEAFFGQGTRLTVV.